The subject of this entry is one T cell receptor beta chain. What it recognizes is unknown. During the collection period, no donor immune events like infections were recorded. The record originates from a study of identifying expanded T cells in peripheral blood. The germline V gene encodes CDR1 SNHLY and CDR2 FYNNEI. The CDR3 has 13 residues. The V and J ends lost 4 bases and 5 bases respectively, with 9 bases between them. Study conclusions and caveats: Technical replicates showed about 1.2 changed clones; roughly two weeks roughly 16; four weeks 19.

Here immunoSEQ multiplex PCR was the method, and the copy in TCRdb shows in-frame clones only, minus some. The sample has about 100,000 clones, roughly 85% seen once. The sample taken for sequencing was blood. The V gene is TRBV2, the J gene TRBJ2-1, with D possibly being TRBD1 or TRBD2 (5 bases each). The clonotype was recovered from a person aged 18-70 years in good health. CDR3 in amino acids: CASSAGTDNEQFF. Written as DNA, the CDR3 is TGTGCCAGCAGTGCCGGGACCGACAATGAGCAGTTCTTC.